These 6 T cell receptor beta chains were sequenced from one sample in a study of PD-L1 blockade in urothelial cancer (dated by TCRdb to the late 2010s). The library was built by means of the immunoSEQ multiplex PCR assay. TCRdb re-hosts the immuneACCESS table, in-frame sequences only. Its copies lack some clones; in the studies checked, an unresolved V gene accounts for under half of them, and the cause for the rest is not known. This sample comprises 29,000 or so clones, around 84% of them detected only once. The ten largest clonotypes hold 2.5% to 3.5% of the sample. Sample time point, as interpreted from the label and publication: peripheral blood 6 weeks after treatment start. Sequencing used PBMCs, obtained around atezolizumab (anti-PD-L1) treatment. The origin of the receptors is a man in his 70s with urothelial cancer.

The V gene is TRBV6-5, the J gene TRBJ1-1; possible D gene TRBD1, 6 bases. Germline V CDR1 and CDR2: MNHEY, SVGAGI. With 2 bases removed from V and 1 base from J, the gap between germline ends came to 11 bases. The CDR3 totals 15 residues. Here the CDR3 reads CASSYAFRGNTEAFF. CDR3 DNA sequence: TGTGCCAGCAGTTACGCTTTCAGGGGGAACACTGAAGCTTTCTTT.

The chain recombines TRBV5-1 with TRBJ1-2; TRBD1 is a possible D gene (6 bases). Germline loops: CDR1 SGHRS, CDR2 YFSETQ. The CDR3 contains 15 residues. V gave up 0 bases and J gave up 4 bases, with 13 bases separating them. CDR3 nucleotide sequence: TGCGCCAGCAGCTTGGACGGGGGGCAGGCCTATGGCTACACCTTC. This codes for CASSLDGGQAYGYTF.

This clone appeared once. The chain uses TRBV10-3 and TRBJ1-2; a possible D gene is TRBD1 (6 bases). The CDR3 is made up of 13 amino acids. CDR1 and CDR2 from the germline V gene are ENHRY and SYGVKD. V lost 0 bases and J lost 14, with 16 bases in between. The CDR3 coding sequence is TGTGCCATCAGTGAGTCGGAGCTCCAGGGGAGAACCTTC. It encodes CAISESELQGRTF.

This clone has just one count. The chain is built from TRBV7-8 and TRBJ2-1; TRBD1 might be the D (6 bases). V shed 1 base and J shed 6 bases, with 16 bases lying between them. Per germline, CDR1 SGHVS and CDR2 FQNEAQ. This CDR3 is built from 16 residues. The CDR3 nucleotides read TGTGCCAGCAGCTTAGGCGGACAGCGATTGGGCAATGAGCAGTTCTTC. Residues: CASSLGGQRLGNEQFF.

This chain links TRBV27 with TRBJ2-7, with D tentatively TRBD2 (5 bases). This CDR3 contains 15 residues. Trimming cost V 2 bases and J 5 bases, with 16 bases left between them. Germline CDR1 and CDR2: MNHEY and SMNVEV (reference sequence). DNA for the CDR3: TGTGCCAGCAGTTTAACCATACTAGTCGGAAACGAGCAGTACTTC. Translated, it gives CASSLTILVGNEQYF.

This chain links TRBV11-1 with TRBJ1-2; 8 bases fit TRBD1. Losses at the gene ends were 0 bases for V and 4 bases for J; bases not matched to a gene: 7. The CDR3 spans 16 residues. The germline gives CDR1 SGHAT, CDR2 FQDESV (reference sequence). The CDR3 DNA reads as TGTGCCAGCAGCTTAGCGCACGGACAGGGCTCCTATGGCTACACCTTC. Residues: CASSLAHGQGSYGYTF. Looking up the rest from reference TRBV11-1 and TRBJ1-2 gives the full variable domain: EAEVAQSPRYKITEKSQAVAFWCDPISGHATLYWYRQILGQGPELLVQFQDESVVDDSQLPKDRFSAERLKGVDSTLKIQPAELGDSAMYLCASSLAHGQGSYGYTFGSGTRLTVV.